Shown below are 14 T cell receptor beta chains from a single sample sequenced in a study of blood T cell repertoires in COVID-19. Repertoires were generated with immunoSEQ multiplex PCR, while TCRdb's copy carries only in-frame clones and drops some. This sample has some 350,000 clones; around 91% occur once, and the top ten carry less than 3.5%. Material: peripheral blood. The source of these receptors is a young woman who had recovered from COVID-19.

The J gene is TRBJ1-2, the V gene TRBV9, with D maybe TRBD1 (5 bases). CDR1 SGDLS and CDR2 YYNGEE come from the germline V gene. This CDR3 has 17 residues. With 0 bases removed from V and 6 bases from J, the gap between germline ends came to 21 bases. CDR3 loop: CASSVGGRDFLRDGYTF. The CDR3 DNA is TGTGCCAGCAGCGTAGGTGGCAGGGACTTTCTTCGTGATGGCTACACCTTC.

This clone is medium-sized (0.01 to 0.1%) in the sample. The V gene is TRBV21-1, the J gene TRBJ1-2; the table's TRBD1 call for D was not verified on the DNA. TRBV21-1 counts as a pseudogene. The CDR3 spans 15 residues. This CDR3 is CASSKGLRANYGYTF. The CDR3 DNA reads TGTGCCAGCAGCAAAGGCCTCAGGGCTAACTATGGCTACACCTTC.

The rearrangement links TRBV11-2 to TRBJ1-6; D is undetermined. The CDR3 extends over 16 amino acids. V lost 0 bases, J lost 4 bases, and 10 bases lay in between. Germline CDR1 reads SGHAT; CDR2 reads FQNNGV. The CDR3, as DNA: TGTGCCAGCAGCTTAGAGGGCAGCCCGTATAATTCACCCCTCCACTTT. This sequence encodes CASSLEGSPYNSPLHF. Filled out from reference TRBV11-2 and TRBJ1-6, the complete variable domain reads EAGVAQSPRYKIIEKRQSVAFWCNPISGHATLYWYQQILGQGPKLLIQFQNNGVVDDSQLPKDRFSAERLKGVDSTLKIQPAKLEDSAVYLCASSLEGSPYNSPLHFGNGTRLTVT.

The chain is built from TRBV11-3 and TRBJ2-4; TRBD2 matches at 7 bases. The V and J ends lost 5 bases and 7 bases, in that order; junction bases with no gene match: 11. The CDR3 consists of 15 residues. Germline V CDR1 and CDR2: SGHNT, YENEEA. The CDR3 spells CASSLFGGVVNIQYF. Written as DNA, the CDR3 is TGTGCCAGCAGCCTCTTTGGGGGGGTTGTTAACATTCAGTACTTC.

The rearrangement joins TRBV5-8 to TRBJ1-2, with D possibly matching TRBD1 (5 bases). Per germline, CDR1 SGHTS and CDR2 YDEGEE. V gave up 2 bases and J gave up 3 bases, with 17 bases separating them. There are 16 residues in the CDR3. CDR3 DNA: TGTGCCAGCAGCTTCCCCTTCATGGGGGGTTACTATGGCTACACCTTC. The encoded protein is CASSFPFMGGYYGYTF.

The rearrangement uses TRBV5-5 and TRBJ1-3, with 8 bases matching TRBD1. After removal of 1 base from V and 5 bases from J, the junction contained 8 bases not matched to a gene. Germline CDR1 and CDR2: SGHKS and YYEKEE (reference sequence). This CDR3 contains 16 residues. CDR3 region: CASSLFSRGHRNTIYF. CDR3 nucleotide sequence: TGTGCCAGCAGCTTGTTCTCCAGGGGGCATCGAAACACCATATATTTT. Looking up the rest from reference TRBV5-5 and TRBJ1-3 gives the full variable domain: DAGVTQSPTHLIKTRGQQVTLRCSPISGHKSVSWYQQVLGQGPQFIFQYYEKEERGRGNFPDRFSARQFPNYSSELNVNALLLGDSALYLCASSLFSRGHRNTIYFGEGSWLTVV.

The genes are TRBV7-9 and TRBJ1-5; D perhaps matches TRBD1 (5 bases). Germline CDR1 reads SEHNR; CDR2 reads FQNEAQ (reference sequence). Trimming pared 1 base from V and 0 bases from J, leaving 10 bases between. CDR3 length: 16 residues. This CDR3 is CASSLEGAYSNQPQHF. CDR3 bases: TGTGCCAGCAGCTTAGAAGGGGCCTATAGCAATCAGCCCCAGCATTTT.

This clone was seen only once. The chain combines TRBV6-5 with TRBJ2-5; 7 positions agree with TRBD1. This CDR3 contains 12 residues. Germline V CDR1 and CDR2: MNHEY, SVGAGI. J was trimmed by 10 bases and V by 5 bases; bases with no gene match: 7. The CDR3 region is CASSRDSENQYF. The DNA for the CDR3 is TGTGCCAGCAGTCGGGACAGCGAAAACCAGTACTTC.

The chain employs TRBV11-3 and TRBJ2-1; 10 bases are a match to TRBD2. The CDR3 is 16 residues long. J lost 7 bases, V lost 0 bases, and 6 bases had no gene match. From germline, CDR1 is SGHNT and CDR2 YENEEA. The CDR3 reads CASSLDLLAGNNEQFF. The CDR3 DNA reads as TGTGCCAGCAGCTTAGATTTACTAGCGGGGAATAATGAGCAGTTCTTC.

The rearrangement uses TRBV11-3 and TRBJ2-2, with 7 bases identical to TRBD2. Germline loops: CDR1 SGHNT, CDR2 YENEEA. V lost 1 base, J lost 5 bases, and 1 base stayed unmatched. The CDR3 extends over 14 amino acids. CDR3 coding DNA: TGTGCCAGCAGCTTAGCAGCGGGGACCGGGGAGCTGTTTTTT. Translating gives CASSLAAGTGELFF.

This chain links TRBV19 with TRBJ1-1; TRBD1 agrees at 10 bases. Germline trimming cut 4 bases from V and 5 bases from J; bases unmatched to any gene: 4. Germline V lookup: CDR1 LNHDA, CDR2 SQIVND (reference sequence). The CDR3 contains 14 residues. The DNA for the CDR3 is TGTGCCAGTAGTAAGAGGACAGGGGGAACTGAAGCTTTCTTT. It encodes CASSKRTGGTEAFF.

A single count supports this clone. This sequence joins TRBV4-1 and TRBJ1-2; 7 nucleotides match TRBD1. Germline trimming cut 3 bases from V and 5 bases from J; bases unmatched to any gene: 9. This CDR3 comprises 15 residues. CDR1 and CDR2 (germline): MGHRA, YSYEKL. This chain's CDR3 is CASSQKIGDSYGYTF. The CDR3 DNA follows: TGCGCCAGCAGCCAGAAAATCGGGGACAGTTATGGCTACACCTTC.

The gene calls are TRBV18 and TRBJ1-5; a possible D gene is TRBD1 (5 bases). CDR3 length: 14 residues. Germline V CDR1 and CDR2: KGHSH, LQKENI. Trimming removed 3 bases from V and 3 bases from J, with 9 bases in between. The CDR3 region is CASSPRRVNQPQHF. The CDR3 DNA reads TGTGCCAGCTCACCTCGCAGGGTCAATCAGCCCCAGCATTTT.

The chain links TRBV6-1 to TRBJ2-2; D possibly corresponds to TRBD2 (5 bases). Germline V gene data show CDR1 as MNHNS and CDR2 as SASEGT. The ends were cut back, 4 bases at V and 4 bases at J, with 16 bases in the middle. The CDR3 loop spans 16 amino acids. CDR3 in amino acids: CASSAGRGSSTGELFF. The CDR3 DNA sequence: TGTGCCAGCAGTGCGGGAAGAGGGTCGAGCACCGGGGAGCTGTTTTTT.